This T cell receptor beta chain comes out of a study of blood T cell repertoires in COVID-19. Overall study: Donors in the United States, Italy and Spain gave samples during acute or convalescent COVID-19. Sources were T cells, B-cell-depleted T cells, or PBMCs; the material itself was cDNA or gDNA.

Authors' analysis steps: For nucleated cells, counts were estimated from reference gene primer amplification. Sequencing used immunoSEQ multiplex PCR; TCRdb keeps in-frame clones, though not all of them. The V and J calls and clone size are taken from that table; D and trimming were inferred from the DNA. Counted here are 18,000 or so clones, over 85% occurring once; the ten biggest clones make up roughly 4%. Germline V gene sequence: CDR1 SQVTM, CDR2 ANQGSEA. V shed 4 bases and J 4 bases; nucleotides not matched to a gene: 16. The CDR3 totals 18 residues. Sequencing was done on a sample of peripheral blood. J is TRBJ2-5 and V is TRBV29-1; the match to TRBD2 covers 12 bases. This clonotype was sampled from a woman between 45 and 60 years old with active COVID-19. In nucleotides, the CDR3 is TGCAGCGTTGGCGGGCGTTTGGCTAGCGGGAGGGGGGGAGAGACCCAGTACTTC. It is translated as CSVGGRLASGRGGETQYF.